These 12 T cell receptor beta chains originate from one sample sequenced in a study of blood T cell repertoires in COVID-19. Profiled with immunoSEQ multiplex PCR; TCRdb holds only in-frame clones, not every one. This repertoire shows over 250,000 clones, roughly 85% found once; its top ten account for 10% to 15%. The sequenced sample was peripheral blood. Receptors originate from a human donor in a cohort sampled during active COVID-19.

This clone was seen more than once but under ten times. The chain carries TRBV10-3 and TRBJ1-1, with D perhaps matching TRBD1 (6 bases). V was pared by 4 bases and J by 5 bases, with 17 bases between. This CDR3 contains 15 residues. In germline, CDR1 is ENHRY, CDR2 SYGVKD. The DNA of the CDR3 is TGTGCCATCAGTGGGGGCAGGGGAAAAGGGACTGAAGCTTTCTTT. It is translated as CAISGGRGKGTEAFF.

The chain joins TRBV27 to TRBJ1-5, with 7 positions matching TRBD1. The CDR3 extends over 14 amino acids. J gave up 0 bases and V 9 bases, and 5 bases lay outside the gene matches. Germline V gene data show CDR1 as MNHEY and CDR2 as SMNVEV (reference sequence). CDR3 amino acids: CARGQLYSNQPQHF. The CDR3 bases are TGTGCCAGGGGACAGCTCTATAGCAATCAGCCCCAGCATTTT.

The chain uses TRBV5-1 and TRBJ1-1; TRBD1 agrees at 8 bases. Losses at the gene ends were 8 bases for V and 2 bases for J; bases not matched to a gene: 8. This CDR3 spans 14 amino acids. Germline CDR1 and CDR2: SGHRS and YFSETQ. DNA of the CDR3: TGCGCCAGTTCTCGGACAGGGTCAAACACTGAAGCTTTCTTT. Its protein is CASSRTGSNTEAFF.

V usage is TRBV28 and J usage is TRBJ2-7; 8 bases are a match to TRBD2. The J segment lost 7 bases and the V segment lost 6 bases, leaving 17 bases of the junction unmatched. The CDR3 runs 16 residues. Germline CDR1 and CDR2: MDHEN and SYDVKM. CDR3 loop: CASSSFEAREAGEQYF. The CDR3 nucleotides read TGTGCCAGCAGCTCCTTTGAGGCGCGGGAGGCCGGGGAGCAGTACTTC.

The chain joins TRBV7-2 to TRBJ2-1, with TRBD2 matching over 12 bases. The germline V gene encodes CDR1 SGHTA and CDR2 FQGNSA. Trimming took 1 base from V and 7 from J; bases not matched to a gene: 2. The CDR3 is made up of 15 amino acids. CDR3 in amino acids: CASSLGLAGVNEQFF. The CDR3 bases are TGTGCCAGCAGCTTAGGACTAGCGGGAGTAAATGAGCAGTTCTTC.

The rearrangement uses TRBV5-1 and TRBJ2-7; maybe TRBD1 (7 bases). V was clipped by 0 bases and J by 7 bases, with 20 bases between them. Germline V gene data show CDR1 as SGHRS and CDR2 as YFSETQ. This CDR3 has 16 residues. The CDR3 reads CASSLVAGQIKGEQYF. CDR3 coding DNA: TGCGCCAGCAGCTTGGTGGCGGGACAGATAAAGGGAGAGCAGTACTTC.

Remarks on this clone: This specimen includes other DNA sequences encoding the same CDR3. The J gene is TRBJ2-5, the V gene TRBV5-1, with a tentative D call TRBD2 (5 bases). Trimming shortened V by 1 base and J by 4 bases, and 5 bases separated the two germline ends. The CDR3 is made up of 12 amino acids. Germline lookup yields CDR1 SGHRS and CDR2 YFSETQ. As DNA, the CDR3 is TGCGCCAGCAGCTTGACTAGAGAGACCCAGTACTTC. Its translation: CASSLTRETQYF.

This chain uses TRBV25-1 with TRBJ2-1; 7 bases are shared with TRBD1. CDR3 length: 16 amino acids. The V and J ends lost 4 bases and 2 bases, in that order; junction bases with no gene match: 8. From germline, CDR1 is MGHDK and CDR2 SYGVNS. CDR3: CASSGMTRGTYNEQFF. CDR3 DNA sequence: TGTGCCAGCAGTGGAATGACCAGGGGGACCTACAATGAGCAGTTCTTC.

This rearrangement joins TRBV2 to TRBJ1-5; no reliable D call. The germline V and J ends were trimmed by 6 bases and 4 bases, with 13 bases remaining between them. CDR1 SNHLY and CDR2 FYNNEI come from the germline V gene. This CDR3 is built from 14 residues. CDR3 sequence reads: CASRETPINQPQHF. The CDR3 DNA reads TGTGCCAGCAGAGAGACACCGATTAATCAGCCCCAGCATTTT.

The gene calls are TRBV5-1 and TRBJ2-2; D ambiguous. The CDR3 runs 14 residues. Deletions cut 1 base from V and 3 bases from J, with 7 bases between. Looked up from germline, CDR1 is SGHRS and CDR2 is YFSETQ. CDR3: CASSLLPDTGELFF. DNA of the CDR3: TGCGCCAGCAGCTTGCTCCCAGACACCGGGGAGCTGTTTTTT.

The genes are TRBV27 and TRBJ2-7; tentative D call: TRBD2 (7 bases). This CDR3 has 15 amino acids. Germline assignment: CDR1 MNHEY and CDR2 SMNVEV (reference sequence). The V end was cut by 5 bases, the J end by 2 bases, with 16 bases between. CDR3 sequence (DNA): TGTGCCAGCAGTAACCAAAGGGGGGGTCCCTACGAGCAGTACTTC. Translating gives CASSNQRGGPYEQYF.

The V gene is TRBV5-4, the J gene TRBJ1-1, with 11 bases fitting TRBD1. Germline CDR1 SGHNT, CDR2 YYREEE (reference sequence). The CDR3 runs 15 residues. Trimming took 2 bases from V and 11 from J; bases not matched to a gene: 11. CDR3 nucleotide sequence: TGTGCCAGCAGCTTTATGGACAGGGGGCCCGTCGGGGCTTTCTTT. This gives the protein CASSFMDRGPVGAFF.